A single sample gave rise to the 7 T cell receptor beta chains below, sequenced in a study of OX40 agonist ivuxolimab in advanced cancers. Data came from immunoSEQ multiplex PCR; TCRdb stores just in-frame clones and leaves some out. The table shows around 92,000 clones, with around 94% occurring only once. The material sequenced was CD4+ or CD8+ T cells sorted from blood, taken in a trial of the OX40 agonist ivuxolimab. The receptors come from an adult with an advanced solid tumor such as melanoma, head and neck, liver or kidney cancer.

The chain links TRBV12-5 to TRBJ1-2; a weak D match, TRBD1 (6 bases). Looked up from germline, CDR1 is LGHNT and CDR2 is FRNRAP. V lost 2 bases and J 2 bases, leaving 9 bases between the germline ends. This CDR3 is 14 amino acids long. This CDR3 reads CASGLIGQNYGYTF. The CDR3, as DNA: TGTGCTAGTGGTTTGATAGGACAGAACTATGGCTACACCTTC.

The V call is TRBV29-1, the J call TRBJ1-3; D remains unclear. Trimming removed 0 bases from V and 4 bases from J, with 10 bases in between. Germline lookup yields CDR1 SQVTM and CDR2 ANQGSEA. CDR3 length: 14 amino acids. The CDR3 nucleotides read TGCAGCGTTGAAGAGACGGCTGGAGGAAACACCATATATTTT. It yields the protein CSVEETAGGNTIYF.

The chain uses TRBV6-1 and TRBJ1-1, with D possibly matching TRBD1 (6 bases). CDR1 is MNHNS, CDR2 SASEGT, per germline. CDR3 size: 15 residues. Trimming took 7 bases from V and 4 from J, leaving 19 bases between them. The CDR3: CASIGTHKGGTEAFF. CDR3 bases: TGTGCCAGCATAGGGACACATAAGGGGGGCACTGAAGCTTTCTTT.

This clone was recorded once. The chain uses TRBV6-6 and TRBJ1-5; D is possibly TRBD1 (5 bases). The CDR3 totals 15 residues. Trimming took 9 bases from V and 7 from J, leaving 22 bases between them. CDR1 MNHNY and CDR2 SVGAGI come from the germline V gene (reference sequence). DNA for the CDR3: TGTGCCAGTTGGCGTAGGCAGGGAGGAGGACAGCCCCAGCATTTT. It yields the protein CASWRRQGGGQPQHF.

This clone was recorded only once. The V gene is TRBV28, the J gene TRBJ2-3; 12 nucleotides agree with TRBD1. The CDR3 extends over 15 amino acids. The V gene's germline CDR1 is MDHEN and CDR2 SYDVKM. Trimming cost V 5 bases and J 6 bases; bases outside gene matches: 6. The CDR3, as DNA: TGTGCCAGCAGTACCCGGGACAGGGGGCATGATACGCAGTATTTT. This codes for CASSTRDRGHDTQYF.

This chain connects TRBV6-4 to TRBJ1-1, with TRBD1 matching over 8 bases. The trim removed 6 bases at V and 7 bases at J, leaving 7 bases unmatched. CDR1 is MRHNA, CDR2 SNTAGT, per germline. CDR3 size: 13 residues. In DNA, the CDR3 is TGTGCCAGCAGCGCCGGGACAGGCGGTGAAGCTTTCTTT. It is translated as CASSAGTGGEAFF.

The V and J genes are TRBV6-1 and TRBJ1-5, with a weak D call TRBD1 (5 bases). Trimming removed 10 bases at V and 7 bases at J, with 8 bases between. The V gene's germline CDR1 is MNHNS and CDR2 SASEGT. The CDR3 is 10 amino acids. The CDR3 protein is CATGYQPQHF. Here the CDR3 DNA reads TGTGCCACAGGGTACCAGCCCCAGCATTTT.